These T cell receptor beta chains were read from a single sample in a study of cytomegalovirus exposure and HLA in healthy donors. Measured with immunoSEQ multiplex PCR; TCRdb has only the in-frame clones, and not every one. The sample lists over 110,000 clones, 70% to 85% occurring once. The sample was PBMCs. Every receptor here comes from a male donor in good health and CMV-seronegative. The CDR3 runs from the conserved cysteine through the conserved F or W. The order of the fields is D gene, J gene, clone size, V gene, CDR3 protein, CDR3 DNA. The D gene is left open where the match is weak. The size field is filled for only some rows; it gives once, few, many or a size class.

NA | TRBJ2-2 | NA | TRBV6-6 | CASSYPPERSGELFF | TGTGCCAGCAGTTACCCCCCCGAGAGGTCCGGGGAGCTGTTTTTT
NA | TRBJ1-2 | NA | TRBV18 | CASSPRGDYGYTF | TGTGCCAGCTCCCCGCGGGGCGACTATGGCTACACCTTC
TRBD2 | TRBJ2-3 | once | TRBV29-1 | CSVEGLAGSTDTQYF | TGCAGCGTGGAGGGACTAGCGGGTTCTACAGATACGCAGTATTTT
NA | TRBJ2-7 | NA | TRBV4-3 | CASSQESGLVYEQYF | TGCGCCAGCAGCCAAGAATCAGGGTTAGTCTACGAGCAGTACTTC
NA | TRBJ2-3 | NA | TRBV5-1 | CASSSPSTDTQYF | TGCGCCAGCAGCTCCCCTAGCACAGATACGCAGTATTTT
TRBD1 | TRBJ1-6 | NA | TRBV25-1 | CASSELGQGGNSPLHF | TGTGCCAGCAGTGAACTCGGACAGGGGGGGAATTCACCCCTCCACTTT
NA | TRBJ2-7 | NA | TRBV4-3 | CASSSETESYEQYF | TGCGCCAGCAGCTCCGAGACAGAGTCCTACGAGCAGTACTTC
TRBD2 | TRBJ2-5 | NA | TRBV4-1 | CASSQGTRRETQYF | TGCGCCAGCAGCCAGGGGACTAGACGCGAGACCCAGTACTTC
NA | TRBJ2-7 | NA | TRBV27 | CASSKGYRHYEQYF | TGTGCCAGCAGTAAGGGGTATCGGCACTACGAGCAGTACTTC
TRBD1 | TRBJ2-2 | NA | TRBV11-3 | CASSGSGTGGSGELFF | TGTGCCAGCAGCGGTTCCGGGACAGGGGGCTCCGGGGAGCTGTTTTTT
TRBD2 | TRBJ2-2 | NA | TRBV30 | CACSPDRWTSGNTGELFF | TGTGCCTGCTCACCGGACAGGTGGACTAGCGGGAACACCGGGGAGCTGTTTTTT
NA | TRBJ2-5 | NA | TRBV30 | CAWSRADYQETQYF | TGTGCCTGGAGTAGGGCGGACTACCAAGAGACCCAGTACTTC
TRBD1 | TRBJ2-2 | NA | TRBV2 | CATWDRDPNTGELFF | TGTGCCACCTGGGACAGGGATCCCAACACCGGGGAGCTGTTTTTT
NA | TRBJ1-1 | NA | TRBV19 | CASSIGGSEAFF | TGTGCCAGTAGTATTGGAGGTTCCGAAGCTTTCTTT
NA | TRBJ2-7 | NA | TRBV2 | CASSEGGQGEPIEQYF | TGTGCCAGCAGTGAAGGTGGTCAGGGCGAACCAATCGAGCAGTACTTC
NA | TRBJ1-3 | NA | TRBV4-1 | CASSQVGLYSGNTIYF | TGCGCCAGCAGCCAAGTTGGGCTCTACTCTGGAAACACCATATATTTT
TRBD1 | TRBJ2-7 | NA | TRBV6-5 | CASSYSRGRDEQYF | TGTGCCAGCAGTTACAGTAGGGGGCGCGACGAGCAGTACTTC
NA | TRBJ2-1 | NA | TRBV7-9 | CASSLVLGAPTYEQFF | TGTGCCAGCAGCTTAGTGTTAGGGGCCCCTACCTATGAGCAGTTCTTC
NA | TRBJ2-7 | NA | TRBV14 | CASSQGLTFSSYEQYF | TGTGCCAGCAGCCAAGGACTGACGTTTAGCTCCTACGAGCAGTACTTC
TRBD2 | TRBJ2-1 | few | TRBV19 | CASSIGAGDYNEQFF | TGTGCCAGTAGTATAGGGGCGGGAGACTACAATGAGCAGTTCTTC
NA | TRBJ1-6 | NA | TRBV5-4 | CASSTEMGGYNSPLHF | TGTGCCAGCAGCACGGAAATGGGAGGCTATAATTCACCCCTCCACTTT
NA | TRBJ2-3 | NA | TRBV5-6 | CASSLGLHGADTQYF | TGTGCCAGCAGCTTGGGACTACACGGCGCAGATACGCAGTATTTT
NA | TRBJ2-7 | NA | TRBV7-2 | CASSLKLTEQYF | TGTGCCAGCAGCTTAAAACTGACTGAGCAGTACTTC
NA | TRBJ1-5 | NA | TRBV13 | CASSLGRGVFNQPQHF | TGTGCCAGCAGCTTAGGTAGGGGCGTATTCAATCAGCCCCAGCATTTT
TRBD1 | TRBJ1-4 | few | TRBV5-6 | CASSPRPGTGINEKLFF | TGTGCCAGCAGCCCACGTCCCGGGACAGGGATCAATGAAAAACTGTTTTTT
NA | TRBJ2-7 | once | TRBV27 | CASSLNSIIYEQYF | TGTGCCAGCAGTTTAAATAGCATTATCTACGAGCAGTACTTC
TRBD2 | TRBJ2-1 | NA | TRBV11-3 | CASSLDALAGALNEQFF | TGTGCCAGCAGCTTAGATGCCCTAGCGGGAGCCCTCAATGAGCAGTTCTTC
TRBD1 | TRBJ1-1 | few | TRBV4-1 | CASSQGDRINTEAFF | TGCGCCAGCAGCCAAGGGGACAGAATAAACACTGAAGCTTTCTTT
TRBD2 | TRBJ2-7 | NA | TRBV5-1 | CASSLAGGGAYEQYF | TGCGCCAGCAGCTTGGCCGGCGGGGGGGCATACGAGCAGTACTTC
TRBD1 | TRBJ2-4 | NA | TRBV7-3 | CASSLRQGIRLTKNIQYF | TGTGCCAGCAGCTTAAGACAGGGGATCCGTTTAACCAAAAACATTCAGTACTTC
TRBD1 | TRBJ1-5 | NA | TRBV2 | CASSAIDRDQPQHF | TGTGCCAGCAGCGCTATAGACAGGGACCAGCCCCAGCATTTT
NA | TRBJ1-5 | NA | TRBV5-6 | CASSRRTDQPQHF | TGTGCCAGCAGCAGGCGGACTGATCAGCCCCAGCATTTT
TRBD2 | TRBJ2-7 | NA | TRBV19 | CASSPGLAGYEQYF | TGTGCCAGTAGCCCGGGACTAGCGGGATACGAGCAGTACTTC
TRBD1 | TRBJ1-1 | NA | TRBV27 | CASSPRQGSEAFF | TGTGCCAGCAGTCCTCGACAGGGGTCAGAAGCTTTCTTT
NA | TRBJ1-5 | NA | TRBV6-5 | CASSYSVGDNQPQHF | TGTGCCAGCAGTTACAGCGTTGGAGACAATCAGCCCCAGCATTTT
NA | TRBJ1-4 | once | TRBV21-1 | CASSGGVRELFF | TGTGCCAGCAGCGGCGGAGTAAGAGAACTGTTTTTT
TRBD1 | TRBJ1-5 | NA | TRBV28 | CATLPPARQGYQPQHF | TGTGCCACCCTACCCCCCGCGAGACAGGGGTATCAGCCCCAGCATTTT
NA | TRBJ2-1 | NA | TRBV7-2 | CASSPGGSSGNEQFF | TGTGCCAGCAGCCCAGGGGGGTCTAGCGGGAATGAGCAGTTCTTC
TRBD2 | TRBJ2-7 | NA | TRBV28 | CASSLGLAGGTSYEQYF | TGTGCCAGCAGTTTGGGACTAGCGGGAGGAACCTCCTACGAGCAGTACTTC
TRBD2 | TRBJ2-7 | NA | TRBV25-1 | CASSLGYGGVPYEQYF | TGTGCCAGCAGTCTCGGGTACGGGGGGGTACCCTACGAGCAGTACTTC
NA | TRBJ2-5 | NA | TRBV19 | CASRPSVGFPGETQYF | TGTGCCAGTAGACCGTCGGTGGGGTTTCCAGGGGAGACCCAGTACTTC
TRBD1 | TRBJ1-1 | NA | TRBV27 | CASSPDRGTEAFF | TGTGCCAGCAGTCCGGACAGGGGGACTGAAGCTTTCTTT
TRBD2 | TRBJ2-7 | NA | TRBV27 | CASSLGGNEQYF | TGTGCCAGCAGTTTGGGGGGGAACGAGCAGTACTTC
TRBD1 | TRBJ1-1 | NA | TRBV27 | CASSLGARGPGEAFF | TGTGCCAGCAGTTTAGGGGCCAGGGGGCCAGGTGAAGCTTTCTTT
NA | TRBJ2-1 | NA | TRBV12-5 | CASGLPDMEQFF | TGTGCTAGTGGTTTGCCCGACATGGAGCAGTTCTTC
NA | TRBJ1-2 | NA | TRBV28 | CASSYVSVNYGYTF | TGTGCCAGCAGTTACGTCTCGGTGAATTATGGCTACACCTTC
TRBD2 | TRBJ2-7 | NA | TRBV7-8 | CASSSGLAGVVAYEQYF | TGTGCCAGCAGCTCTGGACTAGCGGGAGTGGTGGCTTACGAGCAGTACTTC
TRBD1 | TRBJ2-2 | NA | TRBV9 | CASSFRQGAGTGELFF | TGTGCCAGCAGCTTTCGACAGGGGGCGGGCACCGGGGAGCTGTTTTTT
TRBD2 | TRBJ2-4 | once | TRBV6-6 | CASSSGRGPAKNIQYF | TGTGCCAGCAGCTCTGGGAGGGGCCCAGCCAAAAACATTCAGTACTTC
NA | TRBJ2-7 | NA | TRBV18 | CASSGAPDSYEQYF | TGTGCCAGCTCGGGAGCACCCGACTCCTACGAGCAGTACTTC
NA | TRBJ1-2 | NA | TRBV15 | CATSREVNSNYGYTF | TGTGCCACCAGCAGAGAAGTGAACAGCAACTATGGCTACACCTTC
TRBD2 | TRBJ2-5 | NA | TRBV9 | CASSVDPWTSGKETQYF | TGTGCCAGCAGCGTAGATCCCTGGACTAGCGGGAAAGAGACCCAGTACTTC
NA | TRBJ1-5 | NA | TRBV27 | CASTPTGSNQPQHF | TGTGCCAGCACCCCTACAGGGAGCAATCAGCCCCAGCATTTT
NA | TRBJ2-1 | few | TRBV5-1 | CASSIQGEQFF | TGCGCCAGCAGCATCCAGGGCGAGCAGTTCTTC